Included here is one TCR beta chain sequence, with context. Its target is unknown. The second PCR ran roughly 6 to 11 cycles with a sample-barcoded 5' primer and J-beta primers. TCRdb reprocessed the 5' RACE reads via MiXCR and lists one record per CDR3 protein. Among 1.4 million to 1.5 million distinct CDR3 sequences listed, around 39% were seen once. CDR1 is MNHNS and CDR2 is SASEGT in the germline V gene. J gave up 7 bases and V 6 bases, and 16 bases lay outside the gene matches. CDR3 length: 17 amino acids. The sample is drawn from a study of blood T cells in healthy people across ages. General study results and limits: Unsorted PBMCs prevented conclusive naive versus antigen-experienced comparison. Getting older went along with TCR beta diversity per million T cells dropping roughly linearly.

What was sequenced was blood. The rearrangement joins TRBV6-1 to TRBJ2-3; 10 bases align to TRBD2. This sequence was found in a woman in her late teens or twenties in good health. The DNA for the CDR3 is TGTGCCAGCAGCTCCAGGGGCATAGCGGGAGGTCCAAATACGCAGTATTTT. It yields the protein CASSSRGIAGGPNTQYF.